This TCR beta chain was captured by sequencing in a study of T cell clonotyping in hematopoietic cell transplantation. Study results and limitations: At the given depth, recipient repertoires were over 95% de novo clonotypes.

This CDR3 has 12 amino acids. From germline, CDR1 is SNHLY and CDR2 FYNNEI. V was pared by 5 bases and J by 9 bases, with 6 bases of the junction left unmatched. The time point denotes: recipient sample about 28 days before transplant, after cytoreduction. Clones were sequenced by immunoSEQ multiplex PCR, and TCRdb holds only the in-frame ones, with some missing. The sample includes about 29,000 clones, 60% to 85% seen only once; the top ten take under 8%. As for this clone: Its antigen is undetermined.

The receptor's source is a woman aged 25 to 45 with chronic myeloid leukemia. Some clones in this sample may be carry-over from other donors' samples. The source material was peripheral blood mononuclear cells, sampled before stem cell transplant. This chain connects TRBV2 to TRBJ2-7; 8 nucleotides align to TRBD1. The CDR3 nucleotides read TGTGCCAGCAGTCAGGACAGGGTTTGGCAGTACGTC. It codes for CASSQDRVWQYV.